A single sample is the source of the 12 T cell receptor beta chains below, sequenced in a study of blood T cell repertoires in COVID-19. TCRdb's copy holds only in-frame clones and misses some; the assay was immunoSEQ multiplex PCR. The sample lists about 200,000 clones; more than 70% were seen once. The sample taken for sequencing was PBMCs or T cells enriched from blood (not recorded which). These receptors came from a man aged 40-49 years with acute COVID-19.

This CDR3 reads CASSQGLSSSGRPDTQYF. CDR3 sequence (DNA): TGTGCCAGCAGCCAAGGGCTCTCTTCTAGCGGGAGACCGGATACGCAGTATTTT. This chain links TRBV3-1 (or the pseudogene TRBV3-2) with TRBJ2-3; 10 nucleotides align to TRBD2. Germline V gene sequence: CDR1 LGHDT, CDR2 YNNKEL (reference sequence). The CDR3 has 18 residues. The V gene end was trimmed by 1 base and the J gene end by 6 bases; junction bases not matched to a gene: 13.

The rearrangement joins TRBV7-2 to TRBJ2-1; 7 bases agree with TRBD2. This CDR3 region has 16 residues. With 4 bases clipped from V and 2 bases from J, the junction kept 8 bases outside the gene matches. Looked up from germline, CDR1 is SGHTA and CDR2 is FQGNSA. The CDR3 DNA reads TGTGCCAGCAGCTCCCGCGGGCTAGCGGCCTACAATGAGCAGTTCTTC. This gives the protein CASSSRGLAAYNEQFF.

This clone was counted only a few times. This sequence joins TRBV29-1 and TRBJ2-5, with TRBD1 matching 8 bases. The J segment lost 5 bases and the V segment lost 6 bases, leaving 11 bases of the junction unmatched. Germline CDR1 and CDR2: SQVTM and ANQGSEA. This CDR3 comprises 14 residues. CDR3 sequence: CSVGFGTGYETQYF. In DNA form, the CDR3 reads TGCAGCGTGGGGTTTGGGACAGGATACGAGACCCAGTACTTC. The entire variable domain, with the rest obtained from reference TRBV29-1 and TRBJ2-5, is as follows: SAVISQKPSRDICQRGTSLTIQCQVDSQVTMMFWYRQQPGQSLTLIATANQGSEATYESGFVIDKFPISRPNLTFSTLTVSNMSPEDSSIYLCSVGFGTGYETQYFGPGTRLLVL.

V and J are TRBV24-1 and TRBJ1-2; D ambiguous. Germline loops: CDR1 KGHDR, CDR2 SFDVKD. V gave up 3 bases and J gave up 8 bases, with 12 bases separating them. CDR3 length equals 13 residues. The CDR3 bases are TGTGCCACCAGTGATCGGTTAGACGGGGGCTACACCTTC. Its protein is CATSDRLDGGYTF.

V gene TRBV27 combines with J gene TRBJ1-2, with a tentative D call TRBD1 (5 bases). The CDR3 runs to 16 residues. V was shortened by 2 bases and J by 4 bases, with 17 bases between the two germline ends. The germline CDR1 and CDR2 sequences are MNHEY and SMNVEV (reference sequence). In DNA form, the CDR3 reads TGTGCCAGCAGTTTAAGTTCCGTAGGGGCTACCTATGGCTACACCTTC. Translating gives CASSLSSVGATYGYTF.

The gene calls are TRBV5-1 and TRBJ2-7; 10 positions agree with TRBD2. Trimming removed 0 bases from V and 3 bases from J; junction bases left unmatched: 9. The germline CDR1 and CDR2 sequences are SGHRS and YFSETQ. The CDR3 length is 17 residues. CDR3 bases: TGCGCCAGCAGCTTGGCCGATCCGGGACTAGCGCACTACGAGCAGTACTTC. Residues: CASSLADPGLAHYEQYF.

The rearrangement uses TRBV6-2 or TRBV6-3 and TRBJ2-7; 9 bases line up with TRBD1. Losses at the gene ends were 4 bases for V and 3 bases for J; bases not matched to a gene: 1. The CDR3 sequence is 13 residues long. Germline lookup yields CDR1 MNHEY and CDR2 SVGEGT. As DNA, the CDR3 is TGTGCCAGCAGTTGGGGACAGGGCTACGAGCAGTACTTC. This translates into CASSWGQGYEQYF.

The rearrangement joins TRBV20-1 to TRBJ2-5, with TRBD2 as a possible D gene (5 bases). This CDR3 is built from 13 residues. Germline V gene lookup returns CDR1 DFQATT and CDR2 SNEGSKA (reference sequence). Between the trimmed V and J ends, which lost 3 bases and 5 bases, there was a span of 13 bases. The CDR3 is CSASLTGSETQYF. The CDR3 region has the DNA TGCAGTGCTAGTCTCACGGGGTCCGAGACCCAGTACTTC.

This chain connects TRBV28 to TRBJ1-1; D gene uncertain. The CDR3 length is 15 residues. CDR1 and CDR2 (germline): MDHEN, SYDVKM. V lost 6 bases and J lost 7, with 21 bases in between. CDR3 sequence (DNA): TGTGCCAGCAGACCCGAAGGCTTGAGGGATATTGAAGCTTTCTTT. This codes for CASRPEGLRDIEAFF.

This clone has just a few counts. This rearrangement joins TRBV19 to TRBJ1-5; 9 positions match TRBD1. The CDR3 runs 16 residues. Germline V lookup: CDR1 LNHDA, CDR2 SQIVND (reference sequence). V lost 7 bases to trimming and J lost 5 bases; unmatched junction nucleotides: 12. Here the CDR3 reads CASNPNRGLQDQPQHF. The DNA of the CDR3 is TGTGCCAGTAATCCCAACAGGGGGCTGCAAGATCAGCCCCAGCATTTT.

CDR3 DNA sequence: TGCAGTGCTAGTCGTCAGAGCGGGAGGGCCTTGGGAGGGGAGCTGTTTTTT. This codes for CSASRQSGRALGGELFF. V usage is TRBV20-1 and J usage is TRBJ2-2, with 10 positions matching TRBD2. V trimming: 3 bases; J trimming: 8 bases; junction bases outside the gene matches: 15. This CDR3 comprises 17 residues. Germline V gives CDR1 DFQATT, CDR2 SNEGSKA (reference sequence).

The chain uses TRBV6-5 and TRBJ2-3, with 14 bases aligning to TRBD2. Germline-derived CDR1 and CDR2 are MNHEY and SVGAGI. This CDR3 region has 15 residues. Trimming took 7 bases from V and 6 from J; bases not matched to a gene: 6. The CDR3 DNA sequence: TGTGCCAGCACGGAATGGACTAGCGGGAGGGATACGCAGTATTTT. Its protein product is CASTEWTSGRDTQYF.